This T cell receptor (beta chain) was captured in a study of control samples from healthy donors and cancer patients. The protocol was immunoSEQ multiplex PCR, while the TCRdb copy is restricted to in-frame clones and leaves out a portion. The table has some 120,000 clones, about 92% seen once. CDR1 is SGHRS, CDR2 YFSETQ, per germline. The CDR3 consists of 15 residues. Trimming took 0 bases from V and 3 from J; bases not matched to a gene: 6. The receptor's source is a man aged 50 to 59 with head and neck cancer. Sequenced: PBMCs. This rearrangement joins TRBV5-1 to TRBJ2-7, with 7 bases fitting TRBD1. The CDR3 loop reads CASSLVGTALYEQYF. In nucleotides, the CDR3 is TGCGCCAGCAGCTTGGTGGGGACAGCCCTCTACGAGCAGTACTTC.